These 7 T cell receptor beta chains originate from one sample sequenced in a study of OX40 agonist ivuxolimab in advanced cancers. The data were produced by immunoSEQ multiplex PCR, yet TCRdb's version contains in-frame clones alone and is incomplete. The table shows 30,000 to 35,000 clones, with 65% to 85% occurring only once. The material sequenced was CD4+ or CD8+ T cells sorted from blood, taken in a trial of the OX40 agonist ivuxolimab. These TCRs come from an adult with an advanced solid tumor such as melanoma, head and neck, liver or kidney cancer.

The chain recombines TRBV27 with TRBJ2-7, with D perhaps TRBD2 (6 bases). CDR1 is MNHEY, CDR2 SMNVEV, per germline (reference sequence). CDR3 size: 14 residues. V dropped 5 bases and J dropped 6 bases, with 17 bases sitting between them. CDR3 sequence (DNA): TGTGCCAGCAGTCTAACGCTAGCGACCGGCGAGCAGTACTTC. Translated, it gives CASSLTLATGEQYF.

The chain employs TRBV4-1 and TRBJ2-2; D not certain. Deletions cut 0 bases from V and 6 bases from J, with 5 bases between. The germline CDR1 and CDR2 sequences are MGHRA and YSYEKL. The CDR3 is 13 amino acids. The DNA for the CDR3 is TGCGCCAGCAGCCAAGAAGGGTCCGGGGAGCTGTTTTTT. This translates into CASSQEGSGELFF.

The rearrangement uses TRBV11-2 and TRBJ2-1; 8 bases line up with TRBD1. The CDR3 loop spans 14 amino acids. CDR1 SGHAT and CDR2 FQNNGV come from the germline V gene. V dropped 3 bases and J dropped 2; count of bases not matched to a gene: 0. In nucleotides, the CDR3 is TGTGCCAGCAGCTTGACAGGGGCCTACAATGAGCAGTTCTTC. Amino acids: CASSLTGAYNEQFF.

The V and J genes are TRBV18 and TRBJ1-2; 8 bases line up with TRBD1. Germline lookup yields CDR1 KGHSH and CDR2 LQKENI. The CDR3 length is 14 residues. Losses at the gene ends were 5 bases for V and 6 bases for J; bases not matched to a gene: 8. DNA for the CDR3: TGTGCCAGCTCAAAGACAGGGGACAGGAATGGCTACACCTTC. Translation: CASSKTGDRNGYTF.

This clone was picked up a small number of times. The rearrangement uses TRBV19 and TRBJ2-3; possibly TRBD2 for D (7 bases). V shed 3 bases and J shed 5 bases, with 15 bases lying between them. The CDR3 contains 15 residues. Germline-derived CDR1 and CDR2 are LNHDA and SQIVND (reference sequence). The DNA of the CDR3 is TGTGCCAGTAGTATCGGCGGGGGCGCGGGAGATACGCAGTATTTT. As protein: CASSIGGGAGDTQYF.

The chain combines TRBV19 with TRBJ1-1; D unclear. V shed 5 bases and J shed 9 bases, with 13 bases lying between them. CDR3 length: 12 amino acids. The germline gives CDR1 LNHDA, CDR2 SQIVND (reference sequence). DNA for the CDR3: TGTGCCAGTAGTCCCCGAGAAAAAAAAGCTTTCTTT. It specifies CASSPREKKAFF.

The chain links TRBV5-5 to TRBJ2-7; 7 nucleotides line up with TRBD2. V shed 6 bases, J shed 2 bases, and the junction held 8 bases outside the gene matches. Germline assignment: CDR1 SGHKS and CDR2 YYEKEE (reference sequence). This CDR3 spans 14 amino acids. CDR3 region: CASTGGRGTYEQYF. The CDR3 coding sequence is TGTGCCAGCACCGGAGGGCGGGGGACCTACGAGCAGTACTTC.